This TCR beta chain was recorded in a study of T cell responses to AZD1222 COVID-19 vaccine. Study-wide points: Compared with day 0, the breadth and depth of the Spike-specific TCR repertoire rose significantly after two doses of AZD1222.

About this clone: Its antigen is as yet unknown.

Generated by immunoSEQ multiplex PCR, the TCRdb table keeps only in-frame clones and is missing some. Found here are around 120,000 clones, about 90% of them singletons; the top ten hold approximately 10%. Germline V gene lookup returns CDR1 LGHDT and CDR2 YNNKEL (reference sequence). V shed 7 bases, J shed 7 bases, and the junction held 7 bases outside the gene matches. The CDR3 totals 13 residues. The chain combines TRBV3-1 (or the pseudogene TRBV3-2) with TRBJ1-2; 9 nucleotides line up with TRBD1. The source was peripheral blood, collected on day 0 of AZD1222 vaccination. The clonotype was recovered from an adult in good health. CDR3 nucleotides: TGTGCCAGCACCGGAGACAGGGGGGGTGGCTACACCTTC. Amino acid sequence: CASTGDRGGGYTF.